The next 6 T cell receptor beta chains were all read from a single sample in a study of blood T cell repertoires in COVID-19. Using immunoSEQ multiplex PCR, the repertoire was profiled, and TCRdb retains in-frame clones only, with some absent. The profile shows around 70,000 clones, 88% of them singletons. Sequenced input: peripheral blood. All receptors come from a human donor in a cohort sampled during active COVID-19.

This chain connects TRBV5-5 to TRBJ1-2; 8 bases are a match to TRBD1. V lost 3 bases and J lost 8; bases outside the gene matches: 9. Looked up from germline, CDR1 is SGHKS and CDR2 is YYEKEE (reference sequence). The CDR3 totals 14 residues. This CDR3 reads CASSSEATGVGYTF. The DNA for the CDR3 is TGTGCCAGCAGCTCTGAGGCGACAGGGGTCGGCTACACCTTC. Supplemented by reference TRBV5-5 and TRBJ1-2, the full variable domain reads DAGVTQSPTHLIKTRGQQVTLRCSPISGHKSVSWYQQVLGQGPQFIFQYYEKEERGRGNFPDRFSARQFPNYSSELNVNALLLGDSALYLCASSSEATGVGYTFGSGTRLTVV.

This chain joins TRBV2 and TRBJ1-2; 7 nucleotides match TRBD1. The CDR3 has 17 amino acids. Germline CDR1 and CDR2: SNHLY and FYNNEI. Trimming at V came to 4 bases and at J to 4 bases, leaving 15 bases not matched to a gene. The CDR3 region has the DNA TGTGCCAGCAGTGCCTCTCCAGTGCTGGACAGGAGCTATGGCTACACCTTC. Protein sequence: CASSASPVLDRSYGYTF.

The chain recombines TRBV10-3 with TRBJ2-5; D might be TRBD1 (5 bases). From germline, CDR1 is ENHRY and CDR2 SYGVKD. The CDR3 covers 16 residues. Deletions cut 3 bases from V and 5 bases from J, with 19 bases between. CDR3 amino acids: CAISDGAAWRGETQYF. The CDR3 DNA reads TGTGCCATCAGTGATGGGGCGGCGTGGCGTGGGGAGACCCAGTACTTC.

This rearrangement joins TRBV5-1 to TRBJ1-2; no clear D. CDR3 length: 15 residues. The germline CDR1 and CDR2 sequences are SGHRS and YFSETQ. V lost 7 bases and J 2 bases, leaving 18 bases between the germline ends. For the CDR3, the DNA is TGCGCCAGCTTGCCAAACCCCGGGTTAAACTATGGCTACACCTTC. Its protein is CASLPNPGLNYGYTF.

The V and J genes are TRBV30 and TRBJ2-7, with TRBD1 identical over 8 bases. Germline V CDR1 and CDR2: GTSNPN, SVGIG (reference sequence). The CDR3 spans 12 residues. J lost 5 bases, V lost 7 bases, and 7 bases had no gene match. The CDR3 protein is CAFDRGRNEQYF. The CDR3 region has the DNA TGTGCCTTTGACAGGGGACGGAACGAGCAGTACTTC.

The CDR3 DNA follows: TGTGCCAGCTCCCCGGGAGGCAATGAGCAGTTCTTC. It codes for CASSPGGNEQFF. The V and J genes are TRBV6-5 and TRBJ2-1; 7 bases are shared with TRBD2. This CDR3 contains 12 residues. V lost 8 bases to trimming and J lost 6 bases; unmatched junction nucleotides: 4. The germline CDR1 and CDR2 sequences are MNHEY and SVGAGI.